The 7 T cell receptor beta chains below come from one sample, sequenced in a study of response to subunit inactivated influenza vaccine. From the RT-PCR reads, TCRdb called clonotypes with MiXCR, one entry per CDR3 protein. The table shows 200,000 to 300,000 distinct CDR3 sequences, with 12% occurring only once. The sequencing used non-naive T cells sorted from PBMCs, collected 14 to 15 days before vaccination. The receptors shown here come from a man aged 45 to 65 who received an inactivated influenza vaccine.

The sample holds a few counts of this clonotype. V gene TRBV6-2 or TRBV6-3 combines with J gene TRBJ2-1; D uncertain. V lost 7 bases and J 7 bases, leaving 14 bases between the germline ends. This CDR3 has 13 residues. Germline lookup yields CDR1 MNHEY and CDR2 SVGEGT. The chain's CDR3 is CASIPLGKNEQFF. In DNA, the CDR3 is TGTGCCAGCATCCCGTTAGGAAAGAATGAGCAGTTCTTC.

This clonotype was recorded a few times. DNA of the CDR3: TGTGCCAGCAGCGAAGGGACTACCTACCAAGAGACCCAGTACTTC. Protein product: CASSEGTTYQETQYF. This rearrangement joins TRBV14 to TRBJ2-5; 7 positions agree with TRBD2. Trimming removed 5 bases from V and 0 bases from J; junction bases left unmatched: 6. CDR3 length: 15 residues. The germline CDR1 and CDR2 sequences are SGHDN and FVKESK. Drawing the rest from reference TRBV14 and TRBJ2-5, the complete variable domain is EAGVTQFPSHSVIEKGQTVTLRCDPISGHDNLYWYRRVMGKEIKFLLHFVKESKQDESGMPNNRFLAERTGGTYSTLKVQPAELEDSGVYFCASSEGTTYQETQYFGPGTRLLVL.

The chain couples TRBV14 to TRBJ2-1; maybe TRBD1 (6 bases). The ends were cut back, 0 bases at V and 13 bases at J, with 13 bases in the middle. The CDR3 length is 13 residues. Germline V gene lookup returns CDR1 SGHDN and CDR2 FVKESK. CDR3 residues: CASSQDLAGEQFF. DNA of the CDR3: TGTGCCAGCAGCCAAGATCTAGCAGGGGAACAGTTCTTC.

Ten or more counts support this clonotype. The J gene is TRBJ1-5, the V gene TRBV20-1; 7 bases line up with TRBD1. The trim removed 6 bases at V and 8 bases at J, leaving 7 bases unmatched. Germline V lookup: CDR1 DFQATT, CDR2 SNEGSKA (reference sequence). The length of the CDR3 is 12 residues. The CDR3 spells CSALTGREPQHF. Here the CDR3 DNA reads TGCAGTGCCCTGACAGGGCGGGAGCCCCAGCATTTT.

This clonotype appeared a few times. The CDR3 DNA reads as TGTGCCAGCAGCGCTACTGGACTAGCGGGAGTCTACGAGCAGTACTTC. It encodes CASSATGLAGVYEQYF. The genes are TRBV9 and TRBJ2-7; the match to TRBD2 covers 13 bases. The V gene end was trimmed by 3 bases and the J gene end by 3 bases; junction bases not matched to a gene: 6. CDR1 SGDLS and CDR2 YYNGEE come from the germline V gene. The CDR3 runs 16 residues.

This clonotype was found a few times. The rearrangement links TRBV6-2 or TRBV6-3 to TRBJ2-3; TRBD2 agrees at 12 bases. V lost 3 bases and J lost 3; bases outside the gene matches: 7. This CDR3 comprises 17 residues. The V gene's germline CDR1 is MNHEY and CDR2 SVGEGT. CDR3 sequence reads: CASSYSSGRAVTDTQYF. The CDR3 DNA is TGTGCCAGCAGTTATTCTAGCGGGAGGGCCGTTACAGATACGCAGTATTTT.

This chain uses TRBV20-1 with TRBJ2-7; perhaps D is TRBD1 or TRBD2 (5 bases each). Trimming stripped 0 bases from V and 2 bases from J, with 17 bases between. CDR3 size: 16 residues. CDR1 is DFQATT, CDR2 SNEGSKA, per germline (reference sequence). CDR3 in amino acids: CSARDRPGTVAYEQYF. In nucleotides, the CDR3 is TGCAGTGCTAGAGATCGGCCAGGGACCGTAGCCTACGAGCAGTACTTC.